This TCR beta chain is drawn from a study of T cell changes during pregnancy in multiple sclerosis. The ends were cut back, 4 bases at V and 3 bases at J, with 7 bases in the middle. This CDR3 comprises 13 residues. Germline CDR1 WSHSY, CDR2 SAAADI. This clone has only one observation. Using immunoSEQ multiplex PCR, the repertoire was profiled, and TCRdb retains in-frame clones only, with some absent. The sample consists of tens of thousands of clones, nearly 95% of them appearing once. V and J are TRBV10-2 and TRBJ2-1, with D tentatively TRBD2 (5 bases). The sample here was CD8+ T cells from peripheral blood mononuclear cells, taken in the third trimester of pregnancy. The source is a female donor with multiple sclerosis, enrolled in a pregnancy study. The CDR3 sequence: CASSGTGYNEQFF. CDR3 in DNA: TGCGCCAGCAGTGGGACTGGCTACAATGAGCAGTTCTTC.